Presented here are 4 T cell receptor beta chains from one specimen sequenced in a study of blood T cell repertoires in COVID-19 (TCRdb year 2020). Receptor libraries were prepared by the immunoSEQ multiplex PCR assay. TCRdb retrieved this table from immuneACCESS and kept in-frame rearrangements only. Not all clones are present; in checked studies, unresolved V genes account for under half, and no reason is known for the remainder. For this sample the table gives some 200,000 clones, of which around four fifths were detected only once. Together, the top ten hold 12% of the sample. The sequenced material came from PBMCs or T cells enriched from blood (not recorded which). The receptors stem from a man between 35 and 55 years old who had recovered from COVID-19.

This clone was seen a single time. The chain employs TRBV7-2 and TRBJ1-5; possible D gene TRBD1, 6 bases. V gave up 0 bases and J gave up 4 bases, with 10 bases separating them. Germline loops: CDR1 SGHTA, CDR2 FQGNSA. The CDR3 contains 15 residues. The CDR3, as DNA: TGTGCCAGCAGCTTAGCGGAAGGGGGAAATCAGCCCCAGCATTTT. It codes for CASSLAEGGNQPQHF.

The chain joins TRBV19 to TRBJ2-2, with a possible D match to TRBD1 (7 bases). This CDR3 is 16 amino acids long. V gave up 3 bases and J gave up 6 bases, with 17 bases separating them. Germline loops: CDR1 LNHDA, CDR2 SQIVND (reference sequence). The CDR3: CASSMGRGVGAGELFF. The CDR3, as DNA: TGTGCCAGTAGTATGGGCAGGGGGGTAGGAGCCGGGGAGCTGTTTTTT.

The chain uses TRBV29-1 and TRBJ2-6; no clear D gene. The germline CDR1 and CDR2 sequences are SQVTM and ANQGSEA. CDR3 size: 13 residues. Trimming removed 6 bases at V and 5 bases at J, with 11 bases between. CDR3 DNA: TGCAGCGTAGATACTCTAAGGGCCAACGTCCTGACTTTC. Translated, it gives CSVDTLRANVLTF.

The chain combines TRBV7-9 with TRBJ2-7; 10 bases fit TRBD2. V lost 6 bases and J lost 5; bases outside the gene matches: 7. The CDR3 spans 14 residues. Germline CDR1 SEHNR, CDR2 FQNEAQ (reference sequence). CDR3 in amino acids: CASRQLAGQNEQYF. DNA of the CDR3: TGTGCCAGCAGGCAACTAGCGGGACAAAACGAGCAGTACTTC.